The source of this TCR beta chain is a study of human T cells and chemical hapten exposure. Looking at the study overall: Slight differences in pooled library volume were the main source of varying TCR yields across samples.

The CDR3 has 17 residues. J was trimmed by 5 bases and V by 4 bases; bases with no gene match: 14. Germline assignment: CDR1 LGHNA and CDR2 YNFKEQ. Sample time point: healthy volunteer bleed at 6 weeks. It was unfractionated whole blood from which total RNA was extracted. The library attached unique molecular identifiers to individual cDNA molecules. The authors' processing: Counts of TCRs in each sample centred on a median of roughly 89,000 and extended from approximately 20,000 to 700,000. MiXCR was run by TCRdb on the RACE reads, yielding one entry per CDR3 protein. The V and J calls here are based on TCRdb, not the publication. The profile covers 60,000 to 90,000 distinct CDR3 sequences, with about 9.2% appearing a single time and about 1.7% taken by the ten largest.

This receptor was taken from a female donor in good health. Some clones in this sample may be carry-over from other donors' samples. The specimen was whole blood. This chain uses TRBV4-2 with TRBJ2-3; 8 nucleotides match TRBD1. The CDR3 reads CASSPFQGAPCGDTQYF. The CDR3 DNA is TGTGCCAGCAGCCCTTTCCAGGGGGCGCCTTGTGGAGATACGCAGTATTTT.